A selection of T cell receptor beta chains follows, all from one sample in a study of vaccination effects on CD4 cells after COVID-19. Measured with immunoSEQ multiplex PCR; TCRdb has only the in-frame clones, and not every one. The repertoire holds about 50,000 clones, with around 74% as singletons. Their cognate antigens are unknown. Sequenced here: CD4+ T cells from PBMCs cultured without peptide, sampled after COVID-19 vaccination. The receptor set was obtained from a human donor who had a prior SARS-CoV-2 infection. Both conserved end residues are part of each CDR3. A D gene is named only where the DNA matches it firmly. The size of a clone is reported for some rows only, either as once, few or many, or as a class for expanded clones.

NA	15	NA	TRBV9	TRBJ2-1	TGTGCCAGCAGCGTAGCTTACAGGGCCTACAATGAGCAGTTCTTC	CASSVAYRAYNEQFF
NA	13	NA	TRBV7-7	TRBJ1-1	TGTGCTAGCAGCGTTGGAATGAACACTGAAGCTTTCTTT	CASSVGMNTEAFF
TRBD2	15	few	TRBV7-3	TRBJ2-1	TGTGCCAGCAGCTTAACGGGACTAGCGGTTAATGAGCAGTTCTTC	CASSLTGLAVNEQFF
NA	14	NA	TRBV3-1/TRBV3-2	TRBJ2-1	TGTGCCAGCAGCCATCTGGCGGCCGAGACTGAGCAGTTCTTC	CASSHLAAETEQFF
NA	15	NA	TRBV5-6	TRBJ1-2	TGTGCCAGCAGCTGGGGGCACGGGGAAGGCTATGGCTACACCTTC	CASSWGHGEGYGYTF
TRBD2	16	NA	TRBV13	TRBJ2-5	TGTGCCAGCAGCTCCAAACTACTAGCGGGGCAAGAGACCCAGTACTTC	CASSSKLLAGQETQYF
TRBD2	16	NA	TRBV5-1	TRBJ2-5	TGCGCCAGCAGCCCCACGATAGCGGGGTTACAAGAGACCCAGTACTTC	CASSPTIAGLQETQYF
NA	18	NA	TRBV12-1	TRBJ1-5	TGTGCCACGAACCTTTGGGGTAACTACCGTTATAGCAATCAGCCCCAGCATTTT	CATNLWGNYRYSNQPQHF
NA	17	NA	TRBV4-1	TRBJ2-1	TGCGCCAGCAGCCAAGTTGTGGTCCCCCTCTCCTACAATGAGCAGTTCTTC	CASSQVVVPLSYNEQFF
NA	14	NA	TRBV19	TRBJ1-2	TGTGCCAGTAGTATTTACCCGGAAAACTATGGCTACACCTTC	CASSIYPENYGYTF
NA	16	once	TRBV11-2	TRBJ2-1	TGTGCCAGCAGCTTAGTATTGGGGAGCTCCTACAATGAGCAGTTCTTC	CASSLVLGSSYNEQFF
NA	13	once	TRBV7-3	TRBJ1-5	TGTGCCAGCAGCTCAACTCCCCTGGGGCCCCAGCATTTT	CASSSTPLGPQHF
NA	15	NA	TRBV9	TRBJ2-5	TGTGCCAGCAGCGTAGCTCCCTCACCCGGTGAGACCCAGTACTTC	CASSVAPSPGETQYF
NA	12	NA	TRBV5-1	TRBJ1-3	TGCGCCAGCAGCTTACAGGGACACACCATATATTTT	CASSLQGHTIYF
TRBD2	17	NA	TRBV10-2	TRBJ2-1	TGCGCCAGCAGTGAGCTAAAGACTAGCGGGAGGGGAAATGAGCAGTTCTTC	CASSELKTSGRGNEQFF
TRBD1	12	NA	TRBV5-6	TRBJ1-5	TGTGCCAGCAGCCAGGGGGACCGGCCGGAGCATTTT	CASSQGDRPEHF
NA	12	NA	TRBV5-1	TRBJ1-2	TGCGCCAGCAGCCTAGGGGTGAGGGGCTACACCTTC	CASSLGVRGYTF
TRBD2	16	NA	TRBV5-5	TRBJ2-7	TGTGCCAGCAGCAGGGACCTAGCGGGGGGCTCCTACGAGCAGTACTTC	CASSRDLAGGSYEQYF
NA	12	NA	TRBV30	TRBJ1-6	TGTGCCTGGAGTGCCACTTTTTCACCCCTCCACTTT	CAWSATFSPLHF
NA	15	few	TRBV9	TRBJ2-5	TGTGCCAGCAGCGTAGGGGGAGACGGTTGGGAGACCCAGTACTTC	CASSVGGDGWETQYF
NA	14	NA	TRBV19	TRBJ1-3	TGTGCCAGTAGTGGACTCCAAGCTGGAAACACCATATATTTT	CASSGLQAGNTIYF
NA	14	NA	TRBV30	TRBJ1-2	TGTGCCTGGAGTGTATTCAGGGGTAACTATGGCTACACCTTC	CAWSVFRGNYGYTF
NA	13	few	TRBV2	TRBJ1-2	TGTGCCAGCAGTGGACAGCGGGACCCTGGCTACACCTTC	CASSGQRDPGYTF
NA	12	few	TRBV5-6	TRBJ1-3	TGTGCCAGCAGCTTGAATGGAAACACCATATATTTT	CASSLNGNTIYF
NA	18	NA	TRBV11-3	TRBJ1-4	TGTGCCAGCAGCTTAACCATCCCACCCCAGGGGCCTAATGAAAAACTGTTTTTT	CASSLTIPPQGPNEKLFF
NA	14	NA	TRBV5-4	TRBJ2-1	TGTGCCAGCGGCCGGGATCGCTCCTACAATGAGCAGTTCTTC	CASGRDRSYNEQFF
TRBD1	16	NA	TRBV19	TRBJ1-1	TGTGCCAGTAGTTCGACAGGGGGCTTTGTGAACACTGAAGCTTTCTTT	CASSSTGGFVNTEAFF
TRBD2	15	NA	TRBV7-9	TRBJ2-5	TGTGCCAGCAGCTATTCTGGGACTAGCGGAGAGACCCAGTACTTC	CASSYSGTSGETQYF